The 20 T cell receptor beta chains below were found in one sample sequenced in a study of shared clonotypes between healthy human individuals. CD45RO-negative cells were positively selected for CCR7, leaving out terminally differentiated effector memory CD45RA+ cells. Clones were read by immunoSEQ multiplex PCR, and TCRdb kept only the in-frame ones, dropping some. The sample gives about 680,000 clones, 92% of which show up once; about a quarter is in the top ten. Sample: naive CD8+ T cells sorted from blood. Every receptor here comes from a man under 40 in good health.

This chain uses TRBV2 with TRBJ2-1; perhaps TRBD2 as D (6 bases). V was shortened by 3 bases and J by 7 bases, with 19 bases between the two germline ends. The germline V gene encodes CDR1 SNHLY and CDR2 FYNNEI. The CDR3 covers 16 residues. The CDR3 loop reads CASSDPFSGEGNEQFF. Written as DNA, the CDR3 is TGTGCCAGCAGTGACCCCTTTTCGGGAGAGGGAAATGAGCAGTTCTTC.

This chain joins TRBV2 and TRBJ2-3; 9 bases line up with TRBD2. CDR1 and CDR2 (germline): SNHLY, FYNNEI. V was clipped by 0 bases and J by 0 bases; unmatched bases: 7. CDR3 size: 18 residues. DNA for the CDR3: TGTGCCAGCAGTGAAGCCCCTAGCGGGGTTTATAGCACAGATACGCAGTATTTT. This sequence encodes CASSEAPSGVYSTDTQYF.

The genes are TRBV6-5 and TRBJ2-7; 9 bases match TRBD1. CDR3 length equals 15 residues. The V segment lost 0 bases and the J segment 5 bases; nucleotides outside the gene matches: 5. Germline CDR1 and CDR2: MNHEY and SVGAGI. CDR3 amino acids: CASSYSGTGTHEQYF. The CDR3 DNA follows: TGTGCCAGCAGTTACTCCGGGACAGGGACCCACGAGCAGTACTTC.

V gene TRBV29-1 combines with J gene TRBJ2-5; D gene ambiguous. Trimming cost V 0 bases and J 3 bases, with 5 bases left between them. Germline V gene data show CDR1 as SQVTM and CDR2 as ANQGSEA. CDR3 size: 12 residues. CDR3 sequence: CSVEEHEETQYF. CDR3 nucleotide sequence: TGCAGCGTTGAAGAACATGAAGAGACCCAGTACTTC.

The V call is TRBV27, the J call TRBJ2-1; the match to TRBD1 covers 7 bases. The CDR3 spans 15 residues. V lost 6 bases, J lost 4 bases, and 9 bases stayed unmatched. Germline lookup yields CDR1 MNHEY and CDR2 SMNVEV (reference sequence). Written as DNA, the CDR3 is TGTGCCAGCAGCCTAGATGGGACAGCTTACAATGAGCAGTTCTTC. This translates into CASSLDGTAYNEQFF.

The chain couples TRBV4-1 to TRBJ2-6, with D possibly being TRBD1 (5 bases). The germline V and J ends were trimmed by 1 base and 0 bases, with 10 bases remaining between them. Germline V gene sequence: CDR1 MGHRA, CDR2 YSYEKL. There are 17 residues in the CDR3. For the CDR3, the DNA is TGCGCCAGCAGCCAAGGGGCAGGGTCCTCTGGGGCCAACGTCCTGACTTTC. Its translation is CASSQGAGSSGANVLTF.

The chain joins TRBV6-5 to TRBJ1-1, with TRBD1 as a possible D gene (5 bases). The CDR3 loop spans 13 amino acids. CDR1 MNHEY and CDR2 SVGAGI come from the germline V gene. The V end lost 0 bases, the J end lost 8 bases, and 10 bases lay between the germline ends. CDR3 bases: TGTGCCAGCAGTTACTCGAGGGGATCCGAAGCTTTCTTT. This gives the protein CASSYSRGSEAFF.

V and J are TRBV10-3 and TRBJ2-7; no clear D gene. Germline-derived CDR1 and CDR2 are ENHRY and SYGVKD. V dropped 3 bases and J dropped 7 bases, with 16 bases sitting between them. This CDR3 has 14 amino acids. The CDR3 loop is CAISEPQSGIEQYF. CDR3 DNA sequence: TGTGCCATCAGTGAACCGCAGTCCGGCATTGAGCAGTACTTC.

This clone was recorded once. The chain uses TRBV5-1 and TRBJ1-1; unclear D gene. The CDR3 covers 12 residues. V was cut by 7 bases and J by 5 bases, with 12 bases left in between. CDR1 and CDR2 from the germline V gene are SGHRS and YFSETQ. CDR3 nucleotides: TGCGCCAGCTCCTTCATGGGGACTGAAGCTTTCTTT. Residues: CASSFMGTEAFF.

The rearrangement joins TRBV28 to TRBJ2-1, with 7 nucleotides matching TRBD2. The CDR3 runs 17 residues. Trimming at V came to 6 bases and at J to 4 bases, leaving 15 bases not matched to a gene. Per the germline V gene, CDR1 is MDHEN and CDR2 is SYDVKM. CDR3 in DNA: TGTGCCAGCAGGAGAAGGGTCGGCGGGAGTGGGTACAATGAGCAGTTCTTC. Translated: CASRRRVGGSGYNEQFF.

The chain is built from TRBV11-3 and TRBJ2-2, with D unresolved. V was pared by 1 base and J by 6 bases, with 3 bases between. This CDR3 has 12 amino acids. Germline V gene lookup returns CDR1 SGHNT and CDR2 YENEEA. The CDR3 DNA reads TGTGCCAGCAGCTTAGGTCCCGGGGAGCTGTTTTTT. Translating it yields CASSLGPGELFF.

The chain couples TRBV5-1 to TRBJ2-1; D unclear. The CDR3 is 11 residues long. Germline V CDR1 and CDR2: SGHRS, YFSETQ. Between the trimmed V and J ends, which lost 5 bases and 7 bases, there was a span of 7 bases. The CDR3 loop reads CASRYTNEQFF. DNA for the CDR3: TGCGCCAGCAGGTATACAAATGAGCAGTTCTTC.

This rearrangement joins TRBV23-1 to TRBJ2-7; 10 bases map to TRBD2. TRBV23-1 counts as an open reading frame of uncertain function. The V and J ends lost 0 bases and 5 bases, in that order; junction bases with no gene match: 10. The CDR3 consists of 17 residues. CDR3 protein: CASSQSSSGRALHEQYF. The CDR3 coding sequence is TGCGCCAGCAGTCAATCATCGAGCGGGAGGGCCCTCCACGAGCAGTACTTC.

The chain uses TRBV7-2 and TRBJ2-3; 9 bases align to TRBD2. This CDR3 has 15 residues. The germline V gene encodes CDR1 SGHTA and CDR2 FQGNSA. V lost 3 bases, J lost 2 bases, and 3 bases stayed unmatched. CDR3 protein: CASSLSGGLTDTQYF. Written as DNA, the CDR3 is TGTGCCAGCAGCTTGAGCGGGGGGCTCACAGATACGCAGTATTTT.

V is TRBV13 and J is TRBJ2-1; D may be TRBD2 (5 bases). The CDR3 is 15 amino acids. The germline V and J ends were trimmed by 4 bases and 0 bases, with 10 bases remaining between them. CDR1 PRHDT and CDR2 FYEKMQ come from the germline V gene (reference sequence). The CDR3 protein is CASSSTRASYNEQFF. CDR3 coding DNA: TGTGCCAGCAGCTCAACTAGGGCCTCCTACAATGAGCAGTTCTTC.

A single count supports this clone. The chain combines TRBV5-1 with TRBJ2-1; 12 nucleotides agree with TRBD2. There are 15 residues in the CDR3. The germline V gene encodes CDR1 SGHRS and CDR2 YFSETQ. V lost 4 bases and J lost 7; bases outside the gene matches: 6. Here the CDR3 DNA reads TGCGCCAGCAGCGCGACTAGCGGGAGAGGAAATGAGCAGTTCTTC. It codes for CASSATSGRGNEQFF.

This clone was counted a single time. The genes are TRBV7-9 and TRBJ1-4; TRBD1 is a possible D gene (5 bases). Looked up from germline, CDR1 is SEHNR and CDR2 is FQNEAQ (reference sequence). Trimming stripped 5 bases from V and 6 bases from J, with 19 bases between. The CDR3 covers 16 residues. This CDR3 is CASSLWVGTLDEKLFF. DNA for the CDR3: TGTGCCAGCAGCCTTTGGGTTGGGACGTTAGATGAAAAACTGTTTTTT.

A word on this clone: The identical CDR3 is also encoded by other nucleotide sequences in the sample. The rearrangement links TRBV7-9 to TRBJ1-1; 7 nucleotides agree with TRBD1. This CDR3 spans 15 amino acids. The V and J ends lost 0 bases and 0 bases, in that order; junction bases with no gene match: 1. The germline gives CDR1 SEHNR, CDR2 FQNEAQ (reference sequence). This chain's CDR3 is CASSLAQGLNTEAFF. The CDR3 nucleotides are TGTGCCAGCAGCTTAGCACAGGGGCTGAACACTGAAGCTTTCTTT.

The chain links TRBV19 to TRBJ1-1, with D possibly being TRBD1 (6 bases). The CDR3 has 13 amino acids. CDR1 is LNHDA, CDR2 SQIVND, per germline (reference sequence). The V end was cut by 7 bases, the J end by 7 bases, with 16 bases between. DNA of the CDR3: TGTGCCAGTACCGTGGCTGGCAGGGGTGAAGCTTTCTTT. Its protein product is CASTVAGRGEAFF.

The chain links TRBV13 to TRBJ2-7; 7 nucleotides line up with TRBD1. This CDR3 contains 15 residues. Germline V CDR1 and CDR2: PRHDT, FYEKMQ (reference sequence). Trimming took 5 bases from V and 0 from J; bases not matched to a gene: 7. The DNA for the CDR3 is TGTGCCAGCAGCACTAGACAGGGCAGCTCCTACGAGCAGTACTTC. This encodes CASSTRQGSSYEQYF.